What follows are 18 T cell receptor beta chains derived from one specimen sequenced in a study of T cells in Graves' hyperthyroidism and ophthalmopathy. Researchers amplified the TCR beta CDR3 regions from RNA transcripts. TCR CDR3 regions were first amplified by RT-PCR with HTBI primers. Using its own MiXCR run on the multiplex PCR reads, TCRdb lists one record per CDR3 protein. The table records 500,000 to 800,000 distinct CDR3 sequences, more than 14% of them present only once. The sample comprised blood. The receptors come from a woman aged 50 to 65 with Graves' ophthalmopathy.

This clonotype showed up many times. The chain has TRBV28 and TRBJ1-3; possibly TRBD1 for D (5 bases). V lost 4 bases and J lost 4, with 14 bases in between. The CDR3 loop spans 15 amino acids. The V gene's germline CDR1 is MDHEN and CDR2 SYDVKM. CDR3 DNA: TGTGCCAGCAGTTCCGAGACGGGGGAAGGAAACACCATATATTTT. It is translated as CASSSETGEGNTIYF.

This clonotype was observed many times. This rearrangement joins TRBV6-9 to TRBJ2-3; 16 bases are shared with TRBD2. Trimming removed 2 bases from V and 5 bases from J; junction bases left unmatched: 7. The CDR3 totals 18 residues. The germline V gene encodes CDR1 MNHGY and CDR2 SVAAGI. CDR3 in DNA: TGTGCCAGCAGTTATCCCGGGACTAGCGGGAGGGTTGGAGATACGCAGTATTTT. It yields the protein CASSYPGTSGRVGDTQYF.

The chain uses TRBV3-1 and TRBJ2-7; 8 bases fit TRBD2. The CDR3 is 14 residues long. Germline V gene lookup returns CDR1 LGHDT and CDR2 YNNKEL (reference sequence). V lost 5 bases to trimming and J lost 3 bases; unmatched junction nucleotides: 6. The CDR3 here is CASSETTSGYEQYF. The CDR3 coding sequence is TGTGCCAGCAGCGAAACTACTAGCGGCTACGAGCAGTACTTC.

This clonotype appeared a few times. The J gene is TRBJ1-1, the V gene TRBV9; D unresolved. The CDR3 is made up of 14 amino acids. Germline lookup yields CDR1 SGDLS and CDR2 YYNGEE. Deletions cut 0 bases from V and 1 base from J, with 7 bases between. The CDR3 bases are TGTGCCAGCAGCGTAGTTCAGCGGAACACTGAAGCTTTCTTT. Protein sequence: CASSVVQRNTEAFF.

The DNA for the CDR3 is TGTGCCAGCAGCGTAGATTGGGCGGGAGGGCCGATGGACGAGCAGTACTTC. Encoded protein: CASSVDWAGGPMDEQYF. This chain links TRBV9 with TRBJ2-7; 9 bases line up with TRBD2. The CDR3 has 17 amino acids. CDR1 is SGDLS, CDR2 YYNGEE, per germline. With V trimmed by 0 bases and J by 5 bases, 12 bases remained unmatched.

This rearrangement joins TRBV11-2 to TRBJ1-4, with 8 bases identical to TRBD1. This CDR3 contains 14 residues. Germline V gene lookup returns CDR1 SGHAT and CDR2 FQNNGV. Germline trimming cut 6 bases from V and 3 bases from J; bases unmatched to any gene: 3. CDR3 region: CASRLTGANEKLFF. CDR3 bases: TGTGCCAGCAGGCTGACAGGGGCTAATGAAAAACTGTTTTTT.

This clonotype was recorded at least ten times. The rearrangement joins TRBV11-1 to TRBJ2-7; D uncertain. CDR3 length: 11 residues. V lost 5 bases and J lost 7, with 9 bases in between. CDR1 and CDR2 (germline): SGHAT, FQDESV (reference sequence). CDR3 sequence reads: CASSPGLEQYF. As DNA, the CDR3 is TGTGCCAGCAGCCCAGGATTAGAGCAGTACTTC.

This clonotype has a count of ten or more. This chain uses TRBV9 with TRBJ1-5; TRBD1 aligns across 7 bases. Germline lookup yields CDR1 SGDLS and CDR2 YYNGEE. This CDR3 has 17 amino acids. V dropped 4 bases and J dropped 1; count of bases not matched to a gene: 11. The CDR3 region has the DNA TGTGCCAGCAGCCCAGGAGACAGGGTCCGGAGCAATCAGCCCCAGCATTTT. It translates to CASSPGDRVRSNQPQHF.

The gene calls are TRBV7-9 and TRBJ2-3, with 14 bases that match TRBD2. The CDR3 sequence is 21 residues long. Germline CDR1 is SEHNR and CDR2 is FQNEAQ (reference sequence). Trimming removed 2 bases from V and 0 bases from J; junction bases left unmatched: 13. The CDR3 DNA reads TGTGCCAGCAGCTTAAAAGGTCCAGGACTAGCGGGAGGAAAAAGCACAGATACGCAGTATTTT. Its protein is CASSLKGPGLAGGKSTDTQYF. Full variable domain (outside the CDR3, taken from reference TRBV7-9 and TRBJ2-3): DTGVSQNPRHKITKRGQNVTFRCDPISEHNRLYWYRQTLGQGPEFLTYFQNEAQLEKSRLLSDRFSAERPKGSFSTLEIQRTEQGDSAMYLCASSLKGPGLAGGKSTDTQYFGPGTRLTVL.

This clonotype has a handful of counts. CDR3 loop: CASSFGQGPRTEAFF. The CDR3, as DNA: TGCGCCAGCAGCTTCGGACAGGGCCCTCGTACTGAAGCTTTCTTT. The chain recombines TRBV5-1 with TRBJ1-1; 8 bases align to TRBD1. V lost 2 bases and J lost 5; bases outside the gene matches: 8. CDR3 size: 15 residues. Germline CDR1 is SGHRS and CDR2 is YFSETQ.

This clonotype has ten or more counts. The rearrangement uses TRBV10-3 and TRBJ1-2, with D possibly matching TRBD1 (5 bases). Germline CDR1 and CDR2: ENHRY and SYGVKD. The V gene lost 4 bases and the J gene lost 4 bases, with 13 bases spanning the gap. The CDR3 runs to 14 residues. CDR3 in amino acids: CAISVGQGGYGYTF. In nucleotides, the CDR3 is TGTGCCATCAGTGTGGGCCAGGGAGGCTATGGCTACACCTTC.

This clonotype has just a few counts. This chain links TRBV28 with TRBJ2-1; possible D gene TRBD2, 7 bases. Germline V CDR1 and CDR2: MDHEN, SYDVKM. This CDR3 has 20 amino acids. Trimming took off 6 bases at V and 0 bases at J, with 27 bases between the two ends. The CDR3 region is CASRGGTITGTMNSYNEQFF. CDR3 coding DNA: TGTGCCAGCAGGGGGGGGACAATAACCGGGACTATGAACTCCTACAATGAGCAGTTCTTC.

This clonotype showed up just a few times. The V and J genes are TRBV27 and TRBJ1-6; weak D call: TRBD1 (6 bases). CDR3 size: 17 residues. V dropped 9 bases and J dropped 4 bases, with 22 bases sitting between them. CDR1 is MNHEY, CDR2 SMNVEV, per germline (reference sequence). CDR3 sequence: CASTKKQGGGYNSPLHF. DNA for the CDR3: TGTGCCAGTACCAAGAAACAGGGAGGGGGGTATAATTCACCCCTCCACTTT.

This clonotype was detected many times. The CDR3 sequence: CASSDGPARYEQYF. CDR3 DNA: TGTGCCAGCAGTGATGGACCGGCCCGCTATGAGCAGTACTTC. The chain joins TRBV6-1 to TRBJ2-7; D is unclear. Germline V gene data show CDR1 as MNHNS and CDR2 as SASEGT. This CDR3 is built from 14 residues. Deletions cut 3 bases from V and 7 bases from J, with 16 bases between.

A remark on this clonotype: A much larger clone lies one base from this, so it may be a read error. The V gene is TRBV24-1, the J gene TRBJ2-5, with D unclear. This CDR3 has 15 residues. Trimming took off 2 bases at V and 6 bases at J, with 15 bases between the two ends. Germline assignment: CDR1 KGHDR and CDR2 SFDVKD. For the CDR3, the DNA is TGTGCCACCAGTGATTCTGATCCGGGCGTCCAGACCCAGTACTTC. This translates into CATSDSDPGVQTQYF.

Ten or more counts support this clonotype. This sequence joins TRBV5-8 and TRBJ2-1; D is ambiguous. The CDR3 contains 14 residues. Germline CDR1 reads SGHTS; CDR2 reads YDEGEE. The V end lost 2 bases, the J end lost 9 bases, and 15 bases lay between the germline ends. The CDR3, as DNA: TGTGCCAGCAGCTTCGTGACCTATTTAGGTGAGCAGTTCTTC. This codes for CASSFVTYLGEQFF.

This clonotype showed up many times. The chain uses TRBV10-3 and TRBJ2-5; tentatively, D is TRBD1 or TRBD2 (5 bases each). The CDR3 runs to 12 residues. Trimming took 4 bases from V and 13 from J, leaving 16 bases between them. Germline loops: CDR1 ENHRY, CDR2 SYGVKD. The CDR3 reads CAISADSNRGYF. The CDR3 nucleotides are TGTGCCATCAGTGCCGACAGCAACCGGGGGTACTTC.

This clonotype was counted many times. J is TRBJ1-5 and V is TRBV28; 11 bases map to TRBD1. Looked up from germline, CDR1 is MDHEN and CDR2 is SYDVKM. The CDR3 has 19 residues. V shed 1 base, J shed 0 bases, and the junction held 8 bases outside the gene matches. This CDR3 reads CASSLFSGTGGLSNQPQHF. CDR3 sequence (DNA): TGTGCCAGCAGTTTATTCTCCGGGACAGGGGGACTTAGCAATCAGCCCCAGCATTTT.